The entry below gives a single TCR beta chain sequence along with its context. This clone was recorded only once. The specificity of this receptor is unknown. Per-base quality was not reported, and no clone a single base away is much larger than it. Genomic DNA was isolated using the Qiagen DNeasy kit from unsorted PBMCs as well as from negatively selected CD4+ and CD8+ fractions. TCR beta CDR3 regions were subjected to amplification by immunoSEQ multiplex PCR with primers that anneal to V and J segments. A synthetic immune receptor repertoire was used to minimize amplification bias, and remaining bias was computationally removed after sequencing. Per the original workflow: Custom Python scripts were used to quantify repertoire diversity as the Shannon entropy index. Unsorted, CD4+ and CD8+ repertoires were analyzed separately, except for combined analyses in which CD4+ and CD8+ sequences were merged in silico. A clone counted as expanded when the clone's frequency after treatment rose at least 2-fold relative to C1D1, and clones undetected at baseline were given a pseudocount of 0.5. Singleton clones were defined as clones with 0 or 1 copy at C1D1, and non-singleton clones were defined as clones with 2 or more copies. By matching protein sequences in sorted samples from the same patient, clones expanded in unsorted samples were annotated as CD4+, CD8+ or unknown. Wilcoxon tests on paired samples were used to test changes in diversity from C1D1 to C4D1. Drawn from immuneACCESS, this table holds only the in-frame rearrangements with V and J called that TCRdb kept. Clones are partly lost; checked studies trace under half to an unresolved V gene and leave the rest unexplained. V, J and clone size reflect that table, while D and trimming were determined from the DNA. The sample has about 33,000 clones on record, approximately 67% of them singletons. 3.5% to 5% of the sample belongs to the ten largest clones.

This sample was included in a study of PD-1 blockade in classical Hodgkin lymphoma (dated by TCRdb to the early 2020s). Study-level background: Nivolumab dosing was 3 mg/kg intravenously every 2 weeks, continuing until either disease progression or unacceptable toxicity. The study used CyTOF and TCR beta sequencing to define a peripheral blood immune signature of response to PD-1 blockade in classical Hodgkin lymphoma. Broad study findings and their caveats: Baseline TCR diversity was reported as lower in newly diagnosed patients than in healthy donors, and lower still in relapsed/refractory patients. Diversity was lower in patients who began nivolumab less than 1 year after ASCT, so these patients were left out of later analyses to avoid confounding by immune reconstitution. Trial patients achieving complete response had baseline diversity similar to newly diagnosed patients, whereas partial responders and progressors had significantly lower diversity. CD4+ but not CD8+ TCR diversity rose significantly by C4D1 (p=0.0027 vs p=0.16), most apparent in complete responders (p=0.02). Only a single clinical trial cohort was studied, and what caused the repertoire differences, possibly disease activity or prior therapy, remained undefined.

Trimming removed 6 bases from V and 5 bases from J, leaving 16 bases between the germline ends. From the germline V gene, CDR1 is SGDLS and CDR2 is YYNGEE. Reading from cysteine to phenylalanine, the CDR3 counts 14 amino acids. The retained sequence is limited to the CDR3, 42 bases, with the frame set at the first base. The sample's time point label, in plain terms: cycle 4 day 1 (C4D1), after 6 weeks of nivolumab. All trial patients had relapsed after autologous stem cell transplantation, with cohorts A, B and C differing in prior brentuximab vedotin exposure. A total of 56 patients with relapsed/refractory classical Hodgkin lymphoma made up the trial cohort, and each patient's best overall response was complete response, partial response or progressive disease. Trial patients were treated with single-agent nivolumab in the multi-cohort phase II CheckMate 205 trial. An independent review committee assessed best overall response by applying the 2007 International Working Group response criteria. Trial PBMCs were collected immediately before nivolumab initiation (C1D1) and during therapy at cycle 2 day 1 and cycle 4 day 1. Peripheral blood was collected in 8 mL Vacutainer Cell Preparation Tubes, from which PBMCs were isolated by centrifugation and then cryopreserved.

The starting material was peripheral blood mononuclear cells (PBMCs), obtained before the fourth cycle of nivolumab. The chain uses TRBV9 and TRBJ2-3, with the D gene not confidently named. This sequence originates from a human donor with classical Hodgkin lymphoma. The nucleotides read TGTGCCAGCACAGTGGGTAACCCCGGAGATACGCAGTATTTT. Translated, it reads CASTVGNPGDTQYF.